This T cell receptor beta chain was captured by sequencing in a study of cytomegalovirus exposure and HLA in healthy donors. Germline CDR1 MGHDK, CDR2 SYGVNS. The CDR3 sequence is 13 residues long. Trimming stripped 7 bases from V and 7 bases from J, with 14 bases between. Researchers ran the PCR with 60 Vbeta and 13 Jbeta primers. The protocol was immunoSEQ multiplex PCR, while the TCRdb copy is restricted to in-frame clones and leaves out a portion. The repertoire holds roughly 90,000 clones, with over 70% as singletons. The sample comprised PBMCs. The sequence was collected from a young man in good health and CMV-seropositive. The chain employs TRBV25-1 and TRBJ2-1; D remains ambiguous. The CDR3 sequence is CASTVGFHNEQFF. The CDR3 coding sequence is TGTGCCAGCACAGTGGGCTTTCATAATGAGCAGTTCTTC.